This T cell receptor beta chain originates from a study of T cell responses to AZD1222 COVID-19 vaccine (dated by TCRdb to 2020 to 2022). General notes on the study: AZD1222 recipients given second doses at about 4 weeks or at about 12 weeks were pooled, since spike-specific TCR depth and breadth were not found to differ between the two schedules. TCR sequencing was performed for 233 trial participants, of whom 207 were given two doses of AZD1222 and approximately 26 were given two doses of MenACWY control vaccine. Trial participants were enrolled by age into 18-55, 56-69 and 70-plus year subgroups, with roughly 150, 30 and 60 TCR-sequenced participants respectively.

CDR1 MNHEY and CDR2 SMNVEV are derived from the germline V gene (reference sequence). Here V drops 4 bases and J drops 8 bases, and the junction holds 8 bases not matched to any gene. The CDR3, from cysteine to phenylalanine, totals 14 residues. Only the CDR3 part of the read is kept: 42 bases, read in frame from the first base. The time point tag for this specimen amounts to: baseline before first vaccination. The vaccinee samples were drawn from two UK trials, COV001 and COV002, one of which was a single-blind randomized controlled phase 2/3 trial testing AZD1222 (ChAdOx1 nCoV-19) in healthy adults. Trial participant PBMC samples were collected at day 0 and day 28 after the second dose for TCRbeta chain sequencing. The full study reports these points: Epitopes outside the regions mutated in the B.1.351 and B.1.1.7 variants were reportedly recognized by nearly half of the unique spike-specific TCRs. Only six or seven AZD1222 recipients were SARS-CoV-2 seropositive at baseline, limiting conclusions about previously exposed vaccinees. No day 14 peak-response samples were available, so repertoires were characterized only after the peak T cell response. Participants were mostly white British and included more females than males, and it was suggested by the authors that clonal diversity may have been underestimated. The vaccine-associated CD4 TCRs covered the entire spike protein, and the dominant responses fell in regions 160-218 and 743-854. In the small 56-69-year group, the increase in depth fell short of significance, most likely because of low power. Spike-specific TCR breadth and depth rose significantly after two AZD1222 doses compared with day 0 and with MenACWY recipients.

The CDR3 regions of human TCRbeta chains were analyzed by immunosequencing. For the original study's pipeline: TCRs in the repertoires were matched against a reference library of SARS-CoV-2-specific TCRs that had been generated with the MIRA antigen-specificity platform. Breadth was defined as the fraction of unique TCRs that were SARS-CoV-2-associated, and depth was defined as the fraction of total T cells that were SARS-CoV-2-associated. Each spike-specific TCR was assigned to its reactive spike region and to a CD4 or CD8 class using the MIRA data. Log10-transformed breadth and depth values were compared by one-way ANOVA with Sidak's multiple comparisons tests. Sourced from immuneACCESS, this table was stored by TCRdb with only in-frame sequences that have V and J called. A share of the clones is absent; for the studies checked, an unresolved V gene accounts for under half, and the remainder has no known explanation. V and J calls and clone size are as listed in that table; D and trimming were resolved from the DNA. The sample data list 200,000 or so clones, and around 93% of these were observed just once. 9.2% of the sample lies in the top ten.

As to this clone: Which antigen it targets is not known. Base qualities are not at hand, and no much larger clone is one base apart.

This sequence originates from an adult in good health. Here the sequenced sample was peripheral blood, taken on day 0 of AZD1222 vaccination. The rearrangement combines TRBV27 with TRBJ2-1; TRBD2 lines up with 7 middle nucleotides. The base sequence is TGTGCCAGCAGTTCCCTGGGGGGGGGATATGAGCAGTTCTTC. It translates to CASSSLGGGYEQFF.